This TCR beta chain was sequenced during a study of OX40 agonist ivuxolimab in advanced cancers. The wider study: Clinicians treated patients with ivuxolimab, an agonistic anti-OX40 (CD134) antibody. Aged about 23 to 90 with a mean of 60 years, they were approximately 79% male. The eligibility criteria allowed prior anti-PD-1, anti-PD-L1 or anti-CTLA-4 therapy, and approximately 38% had some.

Clones were read by immunoSEQ multiplex PCR, and TCRdb kept only the in-frame ones, dropping some. The sample has fewer than 50,000 clones; 89% are singletons. Germline V gives CDR1 MNHEY, CDR2 SMNVEV (reference sequence). V dropped 2 bases and J dropped 3 bases, with 13 bases sitting between them. The CDR3 length is 15 residues. The sequence came from an adult with an advanced solid tumor such as melanoma, head and neck, liver or kidney cancer. Sequences were derived from CD4+ or CD8+ T cells sorted from blood, sampled in a trial of the OX40 agonist ivuxolimab. This sequence joins TRBV27 and TRBJ1-1; no definite D call. CDR3 coding DNA: TGTGCCAGCAGTTTAACCAAGACGGGGTACACTGAAGCTTTCTTT. Residues: CASSLTKTGYTEAFF.